These 10 T cell receptor beta chains share one sample of origin, sequenced in a study of CD8+ T cells in alopecia areata. Treatment defined: oral pan-JAK inhibitor, 5-10 mg twice daily. In each case, RNA was isolated and then reverse transcribed into cDNA as the sequencing template. Assay: immunoSEQ multiplex PCR; the TCRdb copy retains only in-frame clones and omits some. The sample lists some 200,000 clones; more than 45% were seen once. Source: CD4+ T cells sorted from blood, taken at week 4, from a patient treated with tofacitinib. The receptors come from a human donor with alopecia areata.

The chain employs TRBV4-3 and TRBJ1-3, with no clear D. Germline V CDR1 and CDR2: LGHNA, YSLEER. This CDR3 is 16 amino acids long. V was cut by 0 bases and J by 0 bases, with 9 bases left in between. The CDR3 region has the DNA TGCGCCAGCAGCCAAGATCCAGGCCGCTCTGGAAACACCATATATTTT. It specifies CASSQDPGRSGNTIYF.

V and J are TRBV7-2 and TRBJ1-2; 8 bases align to TRBD1. The trim removed 5 bases at V and 5 bases at J, leaving 10 bases unmatched. The CDR3 consists of 15 residues. Germline V gene sequence: CDR1 SGHTA, CDR2 FQGNSA. This CDR3 is CASSPDRGNAYGYTF. The CDR3 DNA sequence: TGTGCCAGCAGCCCAGACAGGGGTAATGCGTATGGCTACACCTTC.

This rearrangement joins TRBV30 to TRBJ2-3; 7 positions agree with TRBD2. CDR3 length: 16 amino acids. The trim removed 2 bases at V and 0 bases at J, leaving 8 bases unmatched. Per the germline V gene, CDR1 is GTSNPN and CDR2 is SVGIG (reference sequence). As DNA, the CDR3 is TGTGCCTGGAGTATGGGGGACTACCCTAGCACAGATACGCAGTATTTT. As protein: CAWSMGDYPSTDTQYF.

The gene calls are TRBV4-1 and TRBJ1-5; 8 positions match TRBD1. This CDR3 spans 16 amino acids. The germline gives CDR1 MGHRA, CDR2 YSYEKL. The ends lost 4 bases at V and 4 bases at J; junction bases unmatched: 9. CDR3 DNA: TGCGCCAGCAGCCCCTATACCGACAGGGGAAATCAGCCCCAGCATTTT. Translating gives CASSPYTDRGNQPQHF.

Note on this clone: One end of the junction is discordant with germline, which a read error may explain. The V and J genes are TRBV29-1 and TRBJ1-1; unclear D gene. The CDR3 spans 8 residues. Germline loops: CDR1 SQVTM, CDR2 ANQGSEA. CDR3 protein: CSVDSTVF. The CDR3 DNA follows: TGCAGCGTGGATTCCACCGTTTTT.

The V and J genes are TRBV18 and TRBJ2-1; TRBD2 aligns across 11 bases. Germline V gives CDR1 KGHSH, CDR2 LQKENI. J was trimmed by 4 bases and V by 2 bases; bases with no gene match: 7. The CDR3 totals 17 residues. CDR3 sequence reads: CASSPYLAGGSYNEQFF. The CDR3 DNA follows: TGTGCCAGCTCACCATATCTAGCGGGGGGCTCTTACAATGAGCAGTTCTTC.

This chain connects TRBV15 to TRBJ2-5; maybe TRBD1 (6 bases). The germline CDR1 and CDR2 sequences are LNHNV and YYDKDF (reference sequence). V dropped 2 bases and J dropped 3 bases, with 13 bases sitting between them. This CDR3 is 15 amino acids long. CDR3 nucleotide sequence: TGTGCCACCAGCAGATTCCGCCGGACAGAAGAGACCCAGTACTTC. Translated: CATSRFRRTEETQYF.

The V and J genes are TRBV9 and TRBJ1-6; D may be TRBD1 (6 bases). Germline CDR1 and CDR2: SGDLS and YYNGEE. This CDR3 comprises 17 residues. Trimming left V 0 bases short and J 5 bases short, with 15 bases between. CDR3 DNA sequence: TGTGCCAGCAGCGTAGTCGACGGGGGCGCGAATAATTCACCCCTCCACTTT. This encodes CASSVVDGGANNSPLHF. The complete variable domain, with remaining parts taken from reference TRBV9 and TRBJ1-6, reads DSGVTQTPKHLITATGQRVTLRCSPRSGDLSVYWYQQSLDQGLQFLIQYYNGEERAKGNILERFSAQQFPDLHSELNLSSLELGDSALYFCASSVVDGGANNSPLHFGNGTRLTVT.

This clone has just one count. The V call is TRBV7-2, the J call TRBJ2-1; 7 bases match TRBD1. The length of the CDR3 is 15 residues. J gave up 1 base and V 5 bases, and 5 bases lay outside the gene matches. Germline-derived CDR1 and CDR2 are SGHTA and FQGNSA. CDR3 DNA sequence: TGTGCCAGCAGCAACACAGGGGAGTCCTACAATGAGCAGTTCTTC. Its protein is CASSNTGESYNEQFF. Supplemented by reference TRBV7-2 and TRBJ2-1, the full variable domain reads GAGVSQSPSNKVTEKGKDVELRCDPISGHTALYWYRQSLGQGLEFLIYFQGNSAPDKSGLPSDRFSAERTGGSVSTLTIQRTQQEDSAVYLCASSNTGESYNEQFFGPGTRLTVL.

The chain has TRBV11-3 and TRBJ1-1; D gene uncertain. Germline V gene sequence: CDR1 SGHNT, CDR2 YENEEA. Trimming removed 6 bases at V and 0 bases at J, with 5 bases between. This CDR3 comprises 12 residues. The CDR3 region has the DNA TGTGCCAGCAGTACACTGAACACTGAAGCTTTCTTT. Translating it yields CASSTLNTEAFF.